These 26 T cell receptor beta chains were all obtained from the same sample, sequenced in a study of a mutant IDH1 vaccine in newly diagnosed glioma. Time point in this sample: week 47, end of study. Each dose of the vaccine consisted of 300 ug of mutant IDH1 20-mer peptide, with topical imiquimod. The antigens of these receptors remain unknown. Assay used: immunoSEQ multiplex PCR; TCRdb lists only in-frame clones, some missing. Of roughly 38,000 clones in the sample, approximately 86% are singletons; the top ten hold approximately 18%. The sample in question was PBMCs, obtained from a glioma patient whose treatment included an IDH1 peptide vaccine. These receptor sequences come from a man in his late teens or twenties with glioma. Some clones in this sample may be carry-over from other donors' samples.

Written as DNA, the CDR3 is TGTGCCACCAGCAGAGGGGTACGAGAGACCCAGTACTTC. It translates to CATSRGVRETQYF. The rearrangement uses TRBV15 and TRBJ2-5; no definite D call. This CDR3 has 13 residues. Per the germline V gene, CDR1 is LNHNV and CDR2 is YYDKDF (reference sequence). V lost 1 base and J 4 bases, leaving 7 bases between the germline ends.

The chain combines TRBV4-1 with TRBJ1-5; D not resolved. The V end lost 1 base, the J end lost 0 bases, and 7 bases lay between the germline ends. CDR3 length: 15 amino acids. Looked up from germline, CDR1 is MGHRA and CDR2 is YSYEKL. The CDR3 nucleotides are TGCGCCAGCAGCCAAGTACGCACTAGCAATCAGCCCCAGCATTTT. Its protein product is CASSQVRTSNQPQHF.

This clone occurred once. The genes are TRBV7-9 and TRBJ1-1; tentatively, D is TRBD1 (5 bases). Germline CDR1 SEHNR, CDR2 FQNEAQ (reference sequence). Trimming cost V 6 bases and J 0 bases, with 14 bases left between them. This CDR3 region has 15 residues. The CDR3 is CASRQRGTMNTEAFF. In DNA form, the CDR3 reads TGTGCCAGCAGACAGCGGGGGACCATGAACACTGAAGCTTTCTTT.

This clone appeared a few times. This chain links TRBV4-1 with TRBJ1-6; 7 nucleotides agree with TRBD1. This CDR3 has 17 residues. The V and J ends lost 3 bases and 7 bases, in that order; junction bases with no gene match: 12. Looked up from germline, CDR1 is MGHRA and CDR2 is YSYEKL. This CDR3 reads CASSQSPLTGWNSPLHF. The CDR3 DNA reads as TGCGCCAGCAGCCAGTCACCCCTGACAGGGTGGAATTCACCCCTCCACTTT.

With regard to this clone: Different DNA sequences within this sample yield the same CDR3. The J gene is TRBJ1-1, the V gene TRBV4-3; no clear D. The CDR3 length is 13 residues. Germline values: CDR1 LGHNA, CDR2 YSLEER. V lost 0 bases to trimming and J lost 6 bases, with 8 bases between them. In nucleotides, the CDR3 is TGCGCCAGCAGCCAAGAGGCAGAAGCTGAAGCTTTCTTT. This translates into CASSQEAEAEAFF.

The chain is built from TRBV4-1 and TRBJ2-3; TRBD1 is a possible D gene (5 bases). Trimming removed 0 bases at V and 3 bases at J, with 7 bases between. This CDR3 contains 14 residues. Germline V gene lookup returns CDR1 MGHRA and CDR2 YSYEKL. CDR3 in amino acids: CASSQEQGTDTQYF. For the CDR3, the DNA is TGCGCCAGCAGCCAAGAGCAGGGAACAGATACGCAGTATTTT.

The sample holds a few counts of this clone. The chain couples TRBV19 to TRBJ1-1, with D unresolved. Trimming pared 1 base from V and 7 bases from J, leaving 19 bases between. The germline V gene encodes CDR1 LNHDA and CDR2 SQIVND (reference sequence). The CDR3 runs to 16 residues. The CDR3 protein is CASSIAPGRLEDEAFF. CDR3 nucleotide sequence: TGTGCCAGTAGTATAGCCCCGGGCCGTTTGGAGGATGAAGCTTTCTTT.

The chain joins TRBV4-1 to TRBJ1-1; D possibly corresponds to TRBD1 (5 bases). The CDR3 extends over 13 amino acids. V lost 5 bases to trimming and J lost 8 bases, with 15 bases between them. Germline V CDR1 and CDR2: MGHRA, YSYEKL. The DNA for the CDR3 is TGCGCCAGCAGCACAGGAGGGACGGTAGAAGCTTTCTTT. Translating gives CASSTGGTVEAFF.

The rearrangement uses TRBV5-1 and TRBJ1-2, with unresolved D. The CDR3 is made up of 13 amino acids. Trimming shortened V by 4 bases and J by 0 bases, and 7 bases separated the two germline ends. CDR1 and CDR2 from the germline V gene are SGHRS and YFSETQ. The CDR3 loop is CASSPTTNYGYTF. For the CDR3, the DNA is TGCGCCAGCAGCCCTACAACTAACTATGGCTACACCTTC.

The chain combines TRBV7-8 with TRBJ2-7, with TRBD1 identical over 9 bases. There are 18 residues in the CDR3. Germline V gene sequence: CDR1 SGHVS, CDR2 FQNEAQ. Trimming cost V 3 bases and J 2 bases; bases outside gene matches: 14. The CDR3 region is CASSFGGIGQGTTYEQYF. CDR3 in DNA: TGTGCCAGCAGCTTTGGGGGCATAGGACAGGGGACCACCTACGAGCAGTACTTC.

V usage is TRBV7-2 and J usage is TRBJ1-4; TRBD1 matches 10 bases. Losses at the gene ends were 5 bases for V and 6 bases for J; bases not matched to a gene: 3. CDR3 length: 14 residues. Germline lookup yields CDR1 SGHTA and CDR2 FQGNSA. CDR3 in DNA: TGTGCCAGCAGCGTGGACAGGGGGTATGAAAAACTGTTTTTT. Protein sequence: CASSVDRGYEKLFF.

This rearrangement joins TRBV30 to TRBJ1-2; D perhaps matches TRBD1 (5 bases). The germline V gene encodes CDR1 GTSNPN and CDR2 SVGIG (reference sequence). V dropped 3 bases and J dropped 4 bases, with 15 bases sitting between them. The CDR3 is 14 amino acids. DNA for the CDR3: TGTGCCTGGAGGACTGCAGGGCCACCCTATGGCTACACCTTC. Amino acid sequence: CAWRTAGPPYGYTF.

This chain uses TRBV29-1 with TRBJ2-4; TRBD1 matches 7 bases. Trimming cost V 3 bases and J 6 bases; bases outside gene matches: 8. The CDR3 covers 14 residues. The germline CDR1 and CDR2 sequences are SQVTM and ANQGSEA. The CDR3 DNA follows: TGCAGCGTTGAGTCGCGACAGGGCAGAAACATTCAGTACTTC. Translating it yields CSVESRQGRNIQYF.

The J gene is TRBJ1-2, the V gene TRBV25-1; 8 bases align to TRBD1. In germline, CDR1 is MGHDK, CDR2 SYGVNS. Germline trimming cut 1 base from V and 6 bases from J; bases unmatched to any gene: 10. The CDR3 extends over 16 amino acids. DNA of the CDR3: TGTGCCAGCAGTGAATCTGGGGCCAGGGGGCGAAATGGCTACACCTTC. Translating gives CASSESGARGRNGYTF.

The V call is TRBV29-1, the J call TRBJ1-1, with TRBD1 matching 10 bases. The germline gives CDR1 SQVTM, CDR2 ANQGSEA. The CDR3 is 16 amino acids. The V gene end was trimmed by 2 bases and the J gene end by 0 bases; junction bases not matched to a gene: 6. The CDR3: CSVENRQGALNTEAFF. DNA of the CDR3: TGCAGCGTTGAAAACCGACAGGGGGCCTTGAACACTGAAGCTTTCTTT.

This clone was counted between two and nine times. The gene calls are TRBV5-6 and TRBJ1-6; tentative D call: TRBD1 (5 bases). CDR3 length equals 16 residues. V shed 0 bases and J shed 8 bases, with 15 bases lying between them. Looked up from germline, CDR1 is SGHDT and CDR2 is YYEEEE. The CDR3 protein is CASSLVGSRGHSPLHF. The CDR3 DNA reads as TGTGCCAGCAGCTTGGTAGGCTCAAGGGGACATTCACCCCTCCACTTT. Using reference TRBV5-6 and TRBJ1-6 for the parts outside the CDR3, the full variable domain is DAGVTQSPTHLIKTRGQQVTLRCSPKSGHDTVSWYQQALGQGPQFIFQYYEEEERQRGNFPDRFSGHQFPNYSSELNVNALLLGDSALYLCASSLVGSRGHSPLHFGNGTRLTVT.

The chain links TRBV7-9 to TRBJ1-1, with 9 bases that match TRBD1. The germline gives CDR1 SEHNR, CDR2 FQNEAQ (reference sequence). V was pared by 5 bases and J by 1 base, with 5 bases of the junction left unmatched. This CDR3 has 15 amino acids. The CDR3 reads CASSLRQGGNTEAFF. In DNA form, the CDR3 reads TGTGCCAGCAGCCTTAGACAGGGGGGGAACACTGAAGCTTTCTTT.

V is TRBV5-4 and J is TRBJ1-2; no firm D call. The ends were cut back, 0 bases at V and 1 base at J, with 1 base in the middle. Germline CDR1 reads SGHNT; CDR2 reads YYREEE (reference sequence). The CDR3 is 12 residues long. The CDR3: CASSLDNYGYTF. The DNA for the CDR3 is TGTGCCAGCAGCTTGGATAACTATGGCTACACCTTC.

The chain has TRBV6-5 and TRBJ1-2; TRBD1 might be the D (5 bases). The CDR3 covers 13 residues. The V end lost 4 bases, the J end lost 10 bases, and 16 bases lay between the germline ends. CDR1 and CDR2 from the germline V gene are MNHEY and SVGAGI. CDR3 residues: CASSWGERIDYTF. DNA for the CDR3: TGTGCCAGCAGTTGGGGGGAACGTATTGACTACACCTTC.

The V gene is TRBV6-5, the J gene TRBJ2-2, with 7 positions matching TRBD1. The CDR3 has 15 residues. With 6 bases clipped from V and 5 bases from J, the junction kept 9 bases outside the gene matches. Germline CDR1 and CDR2: MNHEY and SVGAGI. For the CDR3, the DNA is TGTGCCAGCAGATTTAGAGGGGGCGGTACCGGGGAGCTGTTTTTT. This codes for CASRFRGGGTGELFF.

V usage is TRBV29-1 and J usage is TRBJ1-1; D is possibly TRBD1 (5 bases). Germline CDR1 is SQVTM and CDR2 is ANQGSEA. The CDR3 spans 12 residues. V was trimmed by 6 bases and J by 1 base, leaving 9 bases between them. The CDR3 spells CSVDGGNTEAFF. The CDR3 DNA follows: TGCAGCGTGGATGGGGGGAACACTGAAGCTTTCTTT.

The gene calls are TRBV4-2 and TRBJ1-2; D is unclear. The length of the CDR3 is 14 residues. Trimming took 2 bases from V and 4 from J, leaving 11 bases between them. Per the germline V gene, CDR1 is LGHNA and CDR2 is YNFKEQ. The CDR3 protein is CASSQNRKSYGYTF. The CDR3 nucleotides are TGTGCCAGCAGCCAAAACAGAAAATCCTATGGCTACACCTTC.

The chain uses TRBV5-1 and TRBJ1-1; D uncertain. V was shortened by 4 bases and J by 5 bases, with 12 bases between the two germline ends. The CDR3 spans 13 residues. Per the germline V gene, CDR1 is SGHRS and CDR2 is YFSETQ. In DNA form, the CDR3 reads TGCGCCAGCAGCCTTTTGAGGGAAACTGAAGCTTTCTTT. Translated: CASSLLRETEAFF.

The gene calls are TRBV30 and TRBJ1-2; TRBD1 matches at 8 bases. Germline assignment: CDR1 GTSNPN and CDR2 SVGIG (reference sequence). J lost 1 base, V lost 5 bases, and 15 bases had no gene match. CDR3 length: 17 amino acids. This CDR3 reads CAWGRGQGRGVNYGYTF. Written as DNA, the CDR3 is TGTGCCTGGGGAAGAGGACAGGGTAGGGGAGTTAACTATGGCTACACCTTC.

The gene calls are TRBV6-5 and TRBJ1-1; D gene ambiguous. The V and J ends lost 6 bases and 1 base respectively, with 9 bases between them. The germline CDR1 and CDR2 sequences are MNHEY and SVGAGI. This CDR3 is 13 amino acids long. The CDR3 spells CASSRLRNTEAFF. CDR3 in DNA: TGTGCCAGCAGCCGACTAAGGAACACTGAAGCTTTCTTT.

The rearrangement links TRBV14 to TRBJ2-5, with D possibly matching TRBD1 (6 bases). Germline V lookup: CDR1 SGHDN, CDR2 FVKESK. V lost 2 bases and J 3 bases, leaving 16 bases between the germline ends. The CDR3 runs 16 residues. In nucleotides, the CDR3 is TGTGCCAGCAGCCAAATTGGACAGATAAGGAAAGAGACCCAGTACTTC. Its translation: CASSQIGQIRKETQYF.